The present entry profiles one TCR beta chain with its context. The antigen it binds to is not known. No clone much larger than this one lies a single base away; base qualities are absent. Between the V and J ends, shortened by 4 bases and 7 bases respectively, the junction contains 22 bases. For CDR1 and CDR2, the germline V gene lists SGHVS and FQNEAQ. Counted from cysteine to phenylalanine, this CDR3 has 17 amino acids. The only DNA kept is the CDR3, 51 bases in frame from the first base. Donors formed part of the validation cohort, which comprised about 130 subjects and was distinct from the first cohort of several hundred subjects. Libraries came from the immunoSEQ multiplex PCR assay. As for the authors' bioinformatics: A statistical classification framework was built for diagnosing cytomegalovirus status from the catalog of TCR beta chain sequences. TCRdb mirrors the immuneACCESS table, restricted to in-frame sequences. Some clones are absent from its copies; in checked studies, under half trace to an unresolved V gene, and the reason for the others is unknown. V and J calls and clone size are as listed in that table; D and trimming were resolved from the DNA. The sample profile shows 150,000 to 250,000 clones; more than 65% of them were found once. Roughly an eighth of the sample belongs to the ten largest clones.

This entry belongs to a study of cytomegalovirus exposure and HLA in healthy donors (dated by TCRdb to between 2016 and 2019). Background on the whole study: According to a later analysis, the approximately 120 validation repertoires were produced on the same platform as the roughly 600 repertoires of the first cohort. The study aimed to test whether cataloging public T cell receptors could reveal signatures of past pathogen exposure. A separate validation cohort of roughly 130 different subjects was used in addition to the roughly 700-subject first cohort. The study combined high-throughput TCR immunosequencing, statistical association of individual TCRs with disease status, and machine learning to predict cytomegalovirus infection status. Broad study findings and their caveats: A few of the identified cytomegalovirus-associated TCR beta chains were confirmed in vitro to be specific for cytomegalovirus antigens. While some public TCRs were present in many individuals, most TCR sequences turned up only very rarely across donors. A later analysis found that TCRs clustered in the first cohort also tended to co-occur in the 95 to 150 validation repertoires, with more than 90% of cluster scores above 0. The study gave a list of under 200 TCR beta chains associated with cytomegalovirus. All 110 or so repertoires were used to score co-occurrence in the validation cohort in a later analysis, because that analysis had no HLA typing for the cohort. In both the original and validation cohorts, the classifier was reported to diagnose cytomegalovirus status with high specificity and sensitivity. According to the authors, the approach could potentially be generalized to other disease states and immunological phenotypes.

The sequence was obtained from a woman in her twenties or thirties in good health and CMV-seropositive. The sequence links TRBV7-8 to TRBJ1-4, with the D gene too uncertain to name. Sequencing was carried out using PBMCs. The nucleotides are TGTGCCAGCAGCTCTCCTTCTTACGAGGGAATCGGTGAAAAACTGTTTTTT. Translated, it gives CASSSPSYEGIGEKLFF.